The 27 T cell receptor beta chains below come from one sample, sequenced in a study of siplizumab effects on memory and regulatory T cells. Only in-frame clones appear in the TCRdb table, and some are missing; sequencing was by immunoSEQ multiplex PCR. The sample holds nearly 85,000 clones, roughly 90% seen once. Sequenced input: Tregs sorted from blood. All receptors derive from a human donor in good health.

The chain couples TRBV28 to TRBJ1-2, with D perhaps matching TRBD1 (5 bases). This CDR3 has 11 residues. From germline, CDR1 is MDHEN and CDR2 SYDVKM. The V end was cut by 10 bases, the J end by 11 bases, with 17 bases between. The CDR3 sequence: CATRDLDWYTF. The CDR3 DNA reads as TGTGCCACCCGGGACCTCGATTGGTACACCTTC.

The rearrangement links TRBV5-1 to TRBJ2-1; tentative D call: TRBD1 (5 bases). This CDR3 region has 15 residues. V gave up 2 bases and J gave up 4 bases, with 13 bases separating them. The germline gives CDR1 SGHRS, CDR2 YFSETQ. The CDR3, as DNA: TGCGCCAGCAGCTTCAGGGCCCCCTCTTACAATGAGCAGTTCTTC. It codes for CASSFRAPSYNEQFF.

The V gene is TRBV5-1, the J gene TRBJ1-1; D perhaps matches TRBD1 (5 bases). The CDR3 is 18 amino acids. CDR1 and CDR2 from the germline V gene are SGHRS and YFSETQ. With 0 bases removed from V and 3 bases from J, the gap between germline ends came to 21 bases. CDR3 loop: CASSLGAGLFSVDTEAFF. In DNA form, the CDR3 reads TGCGCCAGCAGCTTGGGAGCAGGGCTCTTTTCCGTGGACACTGAAGCTTTCTTT.

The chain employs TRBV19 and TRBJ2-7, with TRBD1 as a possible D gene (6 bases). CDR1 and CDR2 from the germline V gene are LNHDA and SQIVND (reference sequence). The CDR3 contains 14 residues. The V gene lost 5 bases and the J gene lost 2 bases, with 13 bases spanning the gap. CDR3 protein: CASSSPTGPYEQYF. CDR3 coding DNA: TGTGCCAGTAGTTCACCGACAGGCCCCTACGAGCAGTACTTC.

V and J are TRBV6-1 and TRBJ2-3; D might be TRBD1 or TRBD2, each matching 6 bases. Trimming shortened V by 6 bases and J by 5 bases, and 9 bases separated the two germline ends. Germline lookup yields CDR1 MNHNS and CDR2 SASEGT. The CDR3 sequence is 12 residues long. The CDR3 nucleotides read TGTGCCAGCAGCGGAGGGGGAGATACGCAGTATTTT. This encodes CASSGGGDTQYF.

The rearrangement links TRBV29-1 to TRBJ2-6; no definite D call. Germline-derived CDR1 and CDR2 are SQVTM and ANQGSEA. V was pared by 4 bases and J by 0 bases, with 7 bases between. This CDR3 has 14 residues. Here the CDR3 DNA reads TGCAGCGTTGTCGAGGTCTCTGGGGCCAACGTCCTGACTTTC. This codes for CSVVEVSGANVLTF.

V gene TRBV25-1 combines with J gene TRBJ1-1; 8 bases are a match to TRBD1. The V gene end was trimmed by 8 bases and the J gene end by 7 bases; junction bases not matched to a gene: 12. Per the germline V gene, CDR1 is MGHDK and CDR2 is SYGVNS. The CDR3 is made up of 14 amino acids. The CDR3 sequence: CASAGEDRAFEAFF. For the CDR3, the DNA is TGTGCCAGCGCCGGGGAGGACAGGGCGTTTGAAGCTTTCTTT.

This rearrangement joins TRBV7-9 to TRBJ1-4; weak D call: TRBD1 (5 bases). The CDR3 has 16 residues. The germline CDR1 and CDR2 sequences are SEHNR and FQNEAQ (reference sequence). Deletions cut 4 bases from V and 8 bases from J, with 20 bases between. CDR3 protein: CASSSRRTKSIEKLFF. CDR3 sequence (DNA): TGTGCCAGCAGCTCCAGAAGGACAAAGTCAATAGAAAAACTGTTTTTT. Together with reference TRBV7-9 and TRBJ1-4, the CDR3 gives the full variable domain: DTGVSQNPRHKITKRGQNVTFRCDPISEHNRLYWYRQTLGQGPEFLTYFQNEAQLEKSRLLSDRFSAERPKGSFSTLEIQRTEQGDSAMYLCASSSRRTKSIEKLFFGSGTQLSVL.

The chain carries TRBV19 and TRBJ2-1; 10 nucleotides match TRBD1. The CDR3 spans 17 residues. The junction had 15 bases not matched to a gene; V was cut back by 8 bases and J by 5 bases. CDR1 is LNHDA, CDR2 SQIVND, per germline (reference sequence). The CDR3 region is CASATPSGTGDHNEQFF. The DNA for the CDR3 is TGTGCCAGTGCAACCCCTTCCGGGACAGGGGATCACAATGAGCAGTTCTTC.

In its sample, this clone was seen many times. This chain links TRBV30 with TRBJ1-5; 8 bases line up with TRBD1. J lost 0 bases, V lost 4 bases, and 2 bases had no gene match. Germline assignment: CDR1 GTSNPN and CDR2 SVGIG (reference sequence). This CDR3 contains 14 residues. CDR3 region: CAWTGGTSNQPQHF. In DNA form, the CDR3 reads TGTGCCTGGACAGGGGGCACTAGCAATCAGCCCCAGCATTTT.

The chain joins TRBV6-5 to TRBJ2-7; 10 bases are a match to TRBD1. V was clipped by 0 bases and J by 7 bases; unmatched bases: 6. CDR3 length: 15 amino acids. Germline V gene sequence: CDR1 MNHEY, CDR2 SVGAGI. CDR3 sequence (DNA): TGTGCCAGCAGTTACTCTTCACGGACAGGGGGTGAGCAGTACTTC. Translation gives CASSYSSRTGGEQYF.

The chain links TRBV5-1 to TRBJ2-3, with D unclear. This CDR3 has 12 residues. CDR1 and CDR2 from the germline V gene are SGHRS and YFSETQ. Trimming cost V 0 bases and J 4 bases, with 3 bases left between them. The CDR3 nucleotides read TGCGCCAGCAGCTTGGTGCCAGATACGCAGTATTTT. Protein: CASSLVPDTQYF. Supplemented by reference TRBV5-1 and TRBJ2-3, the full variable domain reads KAGVTQTPRYLIKTRGQQVTLSCSPISGHRSVSWYQQTPGQGLQFLFEYFSETQRNKGNFPGRFSGRQFSNSRSEMNVSTLELGDSALYLCASSLVPDTQYFGPGTRLTVL.

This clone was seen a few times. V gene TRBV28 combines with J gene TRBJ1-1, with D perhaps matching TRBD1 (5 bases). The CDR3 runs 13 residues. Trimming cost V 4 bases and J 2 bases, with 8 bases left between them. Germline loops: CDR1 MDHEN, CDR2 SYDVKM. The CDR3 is CASSSRVNTEAFF. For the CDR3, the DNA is TGTGCCAGCAGTTCCAGGGTAAACACTGAAGCTTTCTTT.

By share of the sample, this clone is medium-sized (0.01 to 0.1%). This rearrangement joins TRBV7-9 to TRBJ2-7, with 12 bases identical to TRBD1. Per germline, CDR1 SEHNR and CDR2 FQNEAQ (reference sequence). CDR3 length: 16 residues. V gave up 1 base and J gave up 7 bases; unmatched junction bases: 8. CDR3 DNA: TGTGCCAGCAGCTTAGGGGTAGGGACAGGGGGCCGGGAGCAGTACTTC. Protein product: CASSLGVGTGGREQYF.

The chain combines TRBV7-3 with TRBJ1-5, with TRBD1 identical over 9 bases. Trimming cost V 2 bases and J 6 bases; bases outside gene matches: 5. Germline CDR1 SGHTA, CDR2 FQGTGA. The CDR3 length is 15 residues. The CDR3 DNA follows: TGTGCCAGCAGCTTAGGGACAGGGATGCTTCAGCCCCAGCATTTT. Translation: CASSLGTGMLQPQHF.

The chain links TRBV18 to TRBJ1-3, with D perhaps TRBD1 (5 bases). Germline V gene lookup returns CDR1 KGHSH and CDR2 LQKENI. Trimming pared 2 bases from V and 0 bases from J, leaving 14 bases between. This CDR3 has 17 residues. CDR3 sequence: CASSPSQGLGSGNTIYF. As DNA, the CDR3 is TGTGCCAGCTCACCAAGTCAGGGATTGGGCTCTGGAAACACCATATATTTT.

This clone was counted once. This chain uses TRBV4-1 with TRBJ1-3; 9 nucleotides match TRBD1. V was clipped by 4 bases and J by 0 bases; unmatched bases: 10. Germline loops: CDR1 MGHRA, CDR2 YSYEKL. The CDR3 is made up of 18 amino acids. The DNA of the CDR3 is TGCGCCAGCAGCCCCAGACAGGGGGGTGATGGCTCTGGAAACACCATATATTTT. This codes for CASSPRQGGDGSGNTIYF.

The CDR3: CASSPPGGRNTEAFF. The CDR3 bases are TGTGCCAGCTCACCACCAGGAGGGAGAAACACTGAAGCTTTCTTT. J is TRBJ1-1 and V is TRBV18, with D unresolved. CDR3 length: 15 residues. V was shortened by 0 bases and J by 2 bases, with 10 bases between the two germline ends. Germline-derived CDR1 and CDR2 are KGHSH and LQKENI.

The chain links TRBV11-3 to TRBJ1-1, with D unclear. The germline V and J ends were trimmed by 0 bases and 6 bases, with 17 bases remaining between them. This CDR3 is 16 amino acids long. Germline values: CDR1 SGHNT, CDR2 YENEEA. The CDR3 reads CASSLDPSGQGAEAFF. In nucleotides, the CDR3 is TGTGCCAGCAGCTTAGATCCCTCCGGTCAAGGCGCTGAAGCTTTCTTT. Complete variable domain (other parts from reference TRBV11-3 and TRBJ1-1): EAGVVQSPRYKIIEKKQPVAFWCNPISGHNTLYWYLQNLGQGPELLIRYENEEAVDDSQLPKDRFSAERLKGVDSTLKIQPAELGDSAVYLCASSLDPSGQGAEAFFGQGTRLTVV.

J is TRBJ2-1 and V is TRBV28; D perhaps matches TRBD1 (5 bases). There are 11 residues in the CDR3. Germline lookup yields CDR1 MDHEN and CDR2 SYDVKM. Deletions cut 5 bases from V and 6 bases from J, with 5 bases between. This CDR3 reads CASSQGNEQFF. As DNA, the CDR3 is TGTGCCAGCAGTCAGGGCAATGAGCAGTTCTTC.

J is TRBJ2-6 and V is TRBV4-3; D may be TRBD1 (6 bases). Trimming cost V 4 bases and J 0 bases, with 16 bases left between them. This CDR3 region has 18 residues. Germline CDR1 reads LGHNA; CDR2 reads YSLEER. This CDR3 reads CASSLRRDIHSGANVLTF. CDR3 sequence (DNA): TGCGCCAGCAGCCTCCGTCGGGACATACACTCTGGGGCCAACGTCCTGACTTTC.

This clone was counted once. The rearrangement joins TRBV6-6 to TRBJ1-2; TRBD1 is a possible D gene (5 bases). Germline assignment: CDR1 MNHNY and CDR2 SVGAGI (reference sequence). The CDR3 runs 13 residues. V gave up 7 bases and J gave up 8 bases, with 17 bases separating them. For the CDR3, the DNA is TGTGCCAGCATCGTAACGGGAGGGGTCGGCTACACCTTC. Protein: CASIVTGGVGYTF.

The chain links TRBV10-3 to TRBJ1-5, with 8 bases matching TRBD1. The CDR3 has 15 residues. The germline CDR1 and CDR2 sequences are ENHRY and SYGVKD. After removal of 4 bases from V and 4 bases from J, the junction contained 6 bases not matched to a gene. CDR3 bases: TGTGCCATCAGTGTACAGGGGGGGGAGAATCAGCCCCAGCATTTT. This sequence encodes CAISVQGGENQPQHF.

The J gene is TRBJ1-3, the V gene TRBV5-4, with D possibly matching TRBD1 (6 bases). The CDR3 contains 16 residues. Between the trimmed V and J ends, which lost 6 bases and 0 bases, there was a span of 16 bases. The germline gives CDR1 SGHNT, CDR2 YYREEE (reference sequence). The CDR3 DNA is TGTGCCAGCACCGATCCGGACAGCCCCTCTGGAAACACCATATATTTT. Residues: CASTDPDSPSGNTIYF.

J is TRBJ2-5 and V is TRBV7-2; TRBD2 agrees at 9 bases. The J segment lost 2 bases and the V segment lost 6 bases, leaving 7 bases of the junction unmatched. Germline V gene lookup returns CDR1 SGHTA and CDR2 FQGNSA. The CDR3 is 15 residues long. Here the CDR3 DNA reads TGTGCCAGCAGTCTTGTTAGCGGGGGACAAGAGACCCAGTACTTC. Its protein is CASSLVSGGQETQYF.

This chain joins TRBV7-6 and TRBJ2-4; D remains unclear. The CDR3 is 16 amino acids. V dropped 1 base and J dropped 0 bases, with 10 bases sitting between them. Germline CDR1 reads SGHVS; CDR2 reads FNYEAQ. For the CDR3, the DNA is TGTGCCAGCAGCTTAGGCCCAGGTTCAGCCAAAAACATTCAGTACTTC. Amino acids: CASSLGPGSAKNIQYF.

The CDR3 DNA reads TGTGCCAGCAGCCTGGGCAGTAACACCGGGGAGCTGTTTTTT. Amino acid sequence: CASSLGSNTGELFF. The chain combines TRBV7-3 with TRBJ2-2; no definite D call. The ends were cut back, 5 bases at V and 2 bases at J, with 9 bases in the middle. The CDR3 is made up of 14 amino acids. Germline CDR1 reads SGHTA; CDR2 reads FQGTGA.